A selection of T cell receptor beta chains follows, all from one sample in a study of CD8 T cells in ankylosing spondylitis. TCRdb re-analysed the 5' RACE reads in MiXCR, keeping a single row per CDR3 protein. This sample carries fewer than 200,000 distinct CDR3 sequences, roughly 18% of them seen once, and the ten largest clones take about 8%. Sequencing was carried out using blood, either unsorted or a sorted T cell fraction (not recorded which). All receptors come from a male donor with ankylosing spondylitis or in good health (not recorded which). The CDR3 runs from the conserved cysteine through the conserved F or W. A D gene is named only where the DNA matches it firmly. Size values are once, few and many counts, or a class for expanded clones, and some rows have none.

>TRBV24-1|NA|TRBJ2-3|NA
CATSDWGPGEYDTQYF
TGTGCCACCAGTGATTGGGGGCCCGGGGAGTATGATACGCAGTATTTT
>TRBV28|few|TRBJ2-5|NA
CASSTRTWTAQETQYF
TGTGCCAGCAGTACCCGGACATGGACCGCCCAAGAGACCCAGTACTTC
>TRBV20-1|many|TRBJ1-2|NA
CSAWNREVDGYTF
TGCAGTGCCTGGAACAGGGAGGTGGATGGCTACACCTTC
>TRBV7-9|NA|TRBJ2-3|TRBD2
CASSPPGLAGGGTQYF
TGTGCCAGCAGCCCGCCGGGACTAGCGGGAGGTGGTACGCAGTATTTT
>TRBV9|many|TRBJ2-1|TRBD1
CASSVEGTGYREQFF
TGTGCCAGCAGCGTAGAAGGGACAGGGTATCGAGAGCAGTTCTTC
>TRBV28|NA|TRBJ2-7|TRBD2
CASSFDPTSGRFQHEQYF
TGTGCCAGCAGTTTTGACCCCACTAGCGGGAGGTTTCAACACGAGCAGTACTTC
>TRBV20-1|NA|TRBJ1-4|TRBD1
CSASPQIQGADEKLFF
TGCAGTGCTAGTCCACAGATACAGGGGGCGGATGAAAAACTGTTTTTT
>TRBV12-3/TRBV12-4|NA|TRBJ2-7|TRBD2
CASSLGLGIHRITTYEQYF
TGTGCCAGCAGCCTCGGACTAGGGATCCACCGGATTACAACCTACGAGCAGTACTTC
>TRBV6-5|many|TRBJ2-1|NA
CASSHTRRGPRSGEQFF
TGTGCCAGCAGTCACACTCGTCGGGGCCCTAGGTCGGGTGAGCAGTTCTTC
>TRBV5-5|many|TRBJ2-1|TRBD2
CASSVLAGGIRNEQFF
TGTGCCAGCAGCGTGTTAGCGGGAGGGATACGCAATGAGCAGTTCTTC
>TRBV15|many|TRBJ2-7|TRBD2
CATSRVFAGGYEQYF
TGTGCCACCAGCAGAGTCTTTGCGGGGGGTTACGAGCAGTACTTC
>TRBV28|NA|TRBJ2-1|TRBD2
CASSPSPLAGLLGDEQFF
TGTGCCAGCAGTCCCTCTCCGCTAGCGGGGCTCCTTGGAGATGAGCAGTTCTTC
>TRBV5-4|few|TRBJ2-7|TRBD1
CASSSPGQANYEQYF
TGTGCCAGCAGCTCGCCGGGACAGGCGAACTACGAGCAGTACTTC
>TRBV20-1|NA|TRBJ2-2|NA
CSARFPGGELFF
TGCAGTGCTAGATTTCCGGGGGGGGAGCTGTTTTTT
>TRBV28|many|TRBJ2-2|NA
CASSLPLEAGELFF
TGTGCCAGCAGCCTGCCCCTGGAGGCCGGGGAGCTGTTTTTT
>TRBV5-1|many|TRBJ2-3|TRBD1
CASSLQGSTDTQYF
TGCGCCAGCAGCCTACAGGGGAGCACAGATACGCAGTATTTT
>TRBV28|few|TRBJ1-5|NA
CASSPPRAPRANQPQHF
TGTGCCAGCAGTCCGCCCCGGGCCCCGAGGGCCAATCAGCCCCAGCATTTT
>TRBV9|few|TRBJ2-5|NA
CASSVDGGYQETQYF
TGTGCCAGCAGCGTAGATGGGGGTTACCAAGAGACCCAGTACTTC
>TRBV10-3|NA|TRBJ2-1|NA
CAISVEKGAYNEQFF
TGTGCCATCAGCGTAGAAAAAGGGGCATACAATGAGCAGTTCTTC
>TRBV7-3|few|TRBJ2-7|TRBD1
CASSGQESYEQYF
TGTGCCAGCAGCGGACAGGAAAGCTACGAGCAGTACTTC
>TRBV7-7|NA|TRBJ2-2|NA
CASSPISGPPVGELFF
TGTGCCAGCAGCCCTATAAGCGGCCCTCCGGTCGGGGAGCTGTTTTTT
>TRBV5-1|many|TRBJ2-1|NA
CASSTGQSHEQFF
TGCGCCAGCAGCACCGGACAGTCCCATGAGCAGTTCTTC
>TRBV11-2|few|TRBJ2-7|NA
CASSWGGTAVSYEQYF
TGTGCCAGCAGCTGGGGGGGGACAGCCGTTTCCTACGAGCAGTACTTC
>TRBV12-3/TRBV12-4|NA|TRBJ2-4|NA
CASKGESLAKNIQYF
TGTGCCAGCAAAGGGGAATCACTAGCCAAAAACATTCAGTACTTC
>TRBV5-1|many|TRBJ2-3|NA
CASSRVDSTDTQYF
TGCGCCAGCAGCCGCGTTGATAGCACAGATACGCAGTATTTT
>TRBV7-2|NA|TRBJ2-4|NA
CASSLEVRSRDIQYF
TGTGCCAGCAGCTTAGAGGTGCGGAGTAGAGACATTCAGTACTTC
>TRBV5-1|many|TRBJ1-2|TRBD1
CASSPGGEGYGYTF
TGCGCCAGCAGCCCAGGGGGAGAGGGCTATGGCTACACCTTC
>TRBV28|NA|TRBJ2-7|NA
CASSSGQGLGEQYF
TGTGCCAGCAGTTCCGGACAGGGACTAGGCGAGCAGTACTTC
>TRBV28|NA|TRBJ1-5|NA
CASSLWGRGVQPQHF
TGTGCCAGCAGTTTATGGGGCAGGGGCGTTCAGCCCCAGCATTTT
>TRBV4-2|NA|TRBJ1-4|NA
CASSQDFLAARAGKLFF
TGTGCCAGCAGCCAAGATTTCCTCGCGGCGAGGGCTGGGAAACTGTTTTTT
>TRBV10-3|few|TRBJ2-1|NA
CATHAGLNEQFF
TGTGCCACCCATGCCGGACTGAATGAGCAGTTCTTC
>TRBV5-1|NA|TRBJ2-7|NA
CASSLEDELYEQYF
TGCGCCAGCAGCTTGGAGGACGAACTTTACGAGCAGTACTTC
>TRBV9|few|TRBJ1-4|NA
CASSPLHGTGSEKLFF
TGTGCCAGCAGCCCTCTTCATGGGACGGGTAGTGAAAAACTGTTTTTT
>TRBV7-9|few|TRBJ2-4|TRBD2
CASSTTLGLSLQYF
TGTGCCAGCAGCACAACCCTGGGACTATCCCTTCAGTACTTC
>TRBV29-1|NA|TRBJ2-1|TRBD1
CSVAGQPNEQFF
TGCAGCGTTGCGGGACAGCCCAATGAGCAGTTCTTC
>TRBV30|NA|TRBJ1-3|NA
CAWTTDIGNTIYF
TGTGCCTGGACAACGGACATTGGAAACACCATATATTTT
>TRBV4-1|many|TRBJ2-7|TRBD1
CASSQDARTGVSYEQYF
TGCGCCAGCAGCCAAGATGCTAGGACAGGGGTCTCCTACGAGCAGTACTTC
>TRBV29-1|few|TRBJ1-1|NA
CSAKSGTIAFF
TGCAGCGCCAAGAGCGGGACGATAGCTTTCTTT
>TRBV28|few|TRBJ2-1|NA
CASSSVRVWNEQFF
TGTGCCAGCAGTTCTGTTAGGGTATGGAATGAGCAGTTCTTC
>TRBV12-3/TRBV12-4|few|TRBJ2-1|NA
CASRYGGVNEQFF
TGTGCCAGCAGATACGGTGGAGTTAATGAGCAGTTCTTC
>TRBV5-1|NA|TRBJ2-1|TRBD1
CASSSGTGGFPYNEQFF
TGCGCCAGCAGCTCAGGGACAGGGGGATTCCCCTACAATGAGCAGTTCTTC
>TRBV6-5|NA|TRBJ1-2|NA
CASSFDRNNYGYTF
TGTGCCAGCAGTTTCGACAGAAATAACTATGGCTACACCTTC
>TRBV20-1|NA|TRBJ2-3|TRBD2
CSAPRVAGVTDTQYF
TGCAGCGCCCCCCGGGTAGCGGGAGTTACAGATACGCAGTATTTT
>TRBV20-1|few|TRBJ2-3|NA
CSADPTSTDTQYF
TGCAGTGCTGACCCAACTAGCACAGATACGCAGTATTTT
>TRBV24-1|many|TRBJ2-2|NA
CATSARLNTGELFF
TGTGCCACCAGTGCCCGCTTGAACACCGGGGAGCTGTTTTTT
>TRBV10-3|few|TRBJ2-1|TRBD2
CAIGLATHYEQFF
TGTGCCATTGGACTAGCGACACACTATGAGCAGTTCTTC
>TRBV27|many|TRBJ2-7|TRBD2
CASSRDGLEFIYEQYF
TGTGCCAGCAGTAGGGACGGACTAGAATTCATCTACGAGCAGTACTTC
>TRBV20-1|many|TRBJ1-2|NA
CSARDLYGDRDYGYTF
TGCAGTGCTAGAGATCTCTATGGGGATCGTGACTATGGCTACACCTTC
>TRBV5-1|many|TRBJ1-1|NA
CASSLGVNTEAFF
TGCGCCAGCAGCTTGGGGGTGAACACTGAAGCTTTCTTT
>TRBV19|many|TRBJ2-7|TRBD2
CASSISGRIDEQYF
TGTGCCAGTAGTATTAGCGGGAGGATCGACGAGCAGTACTTC
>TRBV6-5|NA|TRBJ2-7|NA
CASSALGVEQYF
TGTGCCAGCAGCGCCCTCGGGGTCGAGCAGTACTTC
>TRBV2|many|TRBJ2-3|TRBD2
CASRLTSGRATDTQYF
TGTGCCAGCAGACTGACTAGCGGGAGGGCCACAGATACGCAGTATTTT
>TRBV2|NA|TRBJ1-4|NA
CASSEASQGGEKLFF
TGTGCCAGCAGTGAAGCGTCGCAGGGAGGGGAAAAACTGTTTTTT
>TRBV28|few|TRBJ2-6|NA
CASGTLSGANVLTF
TGTGCCAGCGGTACACTCTCTGGGGCCAACGTCCTGACTTTC